This passage covers 5 T cell receptor beta chains from one sample sequenced in a study of blood T cells in healthy people across ages. Then a second PCR, running roughly 7 to 11 cycles, was carried out with a sample-barcoded 5' primer and a J-beta primer mix. Each CDR3 protein is one row after TCRdb ran MiXCR on the 5' RACE reads. The sample lists 660,000 or so distinct CDR3 sequences, 58% occurring once. The sample was blood. These receptors all come from a man between 60 and 75 years old in good health.

V gene TRBV2 combines with J gene TRBJ1-6, with a tentative D call TRBD1 (6 bases). Per germline, CDR1 SNHLY and CDR2 FYNNEI. The CDR3 length is 13 residues. Deletions cut 3 bases from V and 10 bases from J, with 10 bases between. The CDR3 DNA sequence: TGTGCCAGCAGTGAGGGGACACTCTCACCCCTCCACTTT. Translation gives CASSEGTLSPLHF.

V usage is TRBV28 and J usage is TRBJ2-3; D perhaps matches TRBD2 (6 bases). The CDR3 extends over 14 amino acids. The germline V and J ends were trimmed by 5 bases and 3 bases, with 12 bases remaining between them. Germline loops: CDR1 MDHEN, CDR2 SYDVKM. CDR3 in DNA: TGTGCCAGCAGTGTGGACTATCGTACAGATACGCAGTATTTT. Protein sequence: CASSVDYRTDTQYF.

The rearrangement links TRBV5-1 to TRBJ1-2; 7 bases align to TRBD1. CDR3 length equals 14 residues. Per the germline V gene, CDR1 is SGHRS and CDR2 is YFSETQ. V lost 3 bases to trimming and J lost 3 bases; unmatched junction nucleotides: 5. CDR3 DNA sequence: TGCGCCAGCAGCTCCGACAGGGCTCACTATGGCTACACCTTC. Amino acid sequence: CASSSDRAHYGYTF.

The genes are TRBV4-2 and TRBJ2-3; D gene unclear. The germline V and J ends were trimmed by 1 base and 7 bases, with 12 bases remaining between them. Germline-derived CDR1 and CDR2 are LGHNA and YNFKEQ. This CDR3 is built from 14 residues. The CDR3 DNA reads as TGTGCCAGCAGCCAAGGCGGTTCAGCACATACGCAGTATTTT. Its protein product is CASSQGGSAHTQYF.

Points on this clonotype: This may arise from a read error, as a much more abundant clone is one base away. This rearrangement joins TRBV20-1 to TRBJ2-1, with D perhaps TRBD2 (6 bases). The tail of the sequence fits TRBJ2-7 better, so the J call may be wrong. The CDR3 totals 17 residues. Looked up from germline, CDR1 is DFQATT and CDR2 is SNEGSKA (reference sequence). The chain's CDR3 is CSARDSGDPSSYNEQYF. CDR3 sequence (DNA): TGCAGTGCTAGAGACTCGGGGGACCCAAGCTCCTACAATGAGCAGTACTTC.